This entry lists 3 T cell receptor beta chains sequenced from one sample in a study of T cells in localized non-small cell lung cancer. The protocol was immunoSEQ multiplex PCR, while the TCRdb copy is restricted to in-frame clones and leaves out a portion. The sample lists about 23,000 clones, 90% occurring once. The starting material was peripheral blood, obtained before any cancer treatment. These TCRs come from a woman aged 40-69 years with stage I lung adenocarcinoma.

The V call is TRBV5-4, the J call TRBJ2-2; no clear D gene. CDR1 SGHNT and CDR2 YYREEE come from the germline V gene (reference sequence). The V end was cut by 2 bases, the J end by 1 base, with 9 bases between. This CDR3 spans 15 amino acids. The CDR3 bases are TGTGCCAGCAGCTTTGGCCACCTGAACACCGGGGAGCTGTTTTTT. Amino acid sequence: CASSFGHLNTGELFF.

This sequence joins TRBV7-8 and TRBJ1-4; D is unresolved. The CDR3 loop spans 11 amino acids. Trimming removed 6 bases from V and 17 bases from J, with 16 bases in between. Germline loops: CDR1 SGHVS, CDR2 FQNEAQ. CDR3 protein: CASSNGGQPFF. CDR3 DNA: TGTGCCAGCAGTAACGGCGGGCAACCCTTTTTT.

J is TRBJ2-5 and V is TRBV11-2, with 9 bases fitting TRBD2. Germline V gene data show CDR1 as SGHAT and CDR2 as FQNNGV. The CDR3 spans 14 residues. V lost 3 bases, J lost 5 bases, and 4 bases stayed unmatched. The CDR3 sequence: CASSFSGRGETQYF. CDR3 nucleotide sequence: TGTGCCAGCAGCTTTAGCGGGAGAGGTGAGACCCAGTACTTC.